The present TCR beta chain was sequenced within a study of blood T cell repertoires in COVID-19. Method: immunoSEQ multiplex PCR; TCRdb's copy keeps in-frame clones and lacks some. The profile covers 250,000 to 350,000 clones, with around 90% appearing a single time and approximately 7.5% taken by the ten largest. The CDR3 spans 11 residues. Germline assignment: CDR1 MDHEN and CDR2 SYDVKM. Deletions cut 4 bases from V and 6 bases from J, with 7 bases between. This rearrangement joins TRBV28 to TRBJ2-7, with D hard to call. The receptor was derived from a woman under 40 with COVID-19, enrolled during active disease. Sequencing was performed on peripheral blood. CDR3 loop: CASSSSSEQYF. CDR3 coding DNA: TGTGCCAGCAGTTCATCATCCGAGCAGTACTTC.